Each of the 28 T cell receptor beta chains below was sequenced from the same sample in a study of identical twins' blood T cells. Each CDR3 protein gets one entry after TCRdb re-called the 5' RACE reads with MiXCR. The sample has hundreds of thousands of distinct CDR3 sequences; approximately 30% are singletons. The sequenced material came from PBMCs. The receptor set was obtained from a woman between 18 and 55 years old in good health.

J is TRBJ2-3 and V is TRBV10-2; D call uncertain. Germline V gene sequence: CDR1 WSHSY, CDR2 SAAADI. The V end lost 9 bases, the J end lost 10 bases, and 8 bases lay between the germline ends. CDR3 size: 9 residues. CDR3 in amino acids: CASGQAQYF. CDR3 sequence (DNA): TGCGCCAGTGGCCAGGCGCAGTATTTT.

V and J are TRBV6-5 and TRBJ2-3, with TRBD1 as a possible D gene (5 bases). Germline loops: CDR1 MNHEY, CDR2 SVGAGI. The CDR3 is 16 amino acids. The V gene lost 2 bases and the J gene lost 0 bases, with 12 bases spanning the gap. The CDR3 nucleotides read TGTGCCAGCAGTTACGCAGGGCATATCAGCACAGATACGCAGTATTTT. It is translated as CASSYAGHISTDTQYF.

CDR3 bases: TGTGCCAGCAGCTGGGGACAGGGGAATCAGCCCCAGCATTTT. It translates to CASSWGQGNQPQHF. The rearrangement uses TRBV7-9 and TRBJ1-5; 10 nucleotides line up with TRBD1. The CDR3 is 14 residues long. From germline, CDR1 is SEHNR and CDR2 FQNEAQ (reference sequence). The V and J ends lost 4 bases and 4 bases, in that order; junction bases with no gene match: 1.

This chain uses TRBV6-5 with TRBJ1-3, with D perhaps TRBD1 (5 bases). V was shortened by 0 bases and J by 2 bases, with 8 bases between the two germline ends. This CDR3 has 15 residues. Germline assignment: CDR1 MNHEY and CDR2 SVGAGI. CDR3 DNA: TGTGCCAGCAGTTACTCGACGGGGCCTGGAAACACCATATATTTT. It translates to CASSYSTGPGNTIYF.

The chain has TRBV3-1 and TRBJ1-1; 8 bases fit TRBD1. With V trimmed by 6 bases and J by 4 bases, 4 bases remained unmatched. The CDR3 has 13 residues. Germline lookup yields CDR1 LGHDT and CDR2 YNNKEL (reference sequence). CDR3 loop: CASRDRGSTEAFF. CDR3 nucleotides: TGTGCCAGCAGAGACAGGGGAAGCACTGAAGCTTTCTTT.

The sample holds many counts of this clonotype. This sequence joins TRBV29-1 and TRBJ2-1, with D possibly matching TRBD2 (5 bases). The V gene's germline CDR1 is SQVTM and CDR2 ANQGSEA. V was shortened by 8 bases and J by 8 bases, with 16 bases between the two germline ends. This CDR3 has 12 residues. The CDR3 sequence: CSWRGEFDEQFF. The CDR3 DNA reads TGCAGCTGGCGTGGGGAGTTCGATGAGCAGTTCTTC.

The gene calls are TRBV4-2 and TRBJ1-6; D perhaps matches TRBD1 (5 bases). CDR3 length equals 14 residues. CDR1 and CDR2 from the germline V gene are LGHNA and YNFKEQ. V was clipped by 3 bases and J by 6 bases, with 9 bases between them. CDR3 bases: TGTGCCAGCAGCCAGATACAGGCTAATTCACCCCTCCACTTT. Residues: CASSQIQANSPLHF.

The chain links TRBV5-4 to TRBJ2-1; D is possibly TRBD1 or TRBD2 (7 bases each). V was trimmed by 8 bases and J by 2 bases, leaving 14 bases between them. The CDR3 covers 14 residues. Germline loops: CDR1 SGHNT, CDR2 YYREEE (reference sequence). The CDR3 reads CASSQGGTYNEQFF. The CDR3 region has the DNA TGTGCCAGTTCCCAGGGGGGGACCTACAATGAGCAGTTCTTC. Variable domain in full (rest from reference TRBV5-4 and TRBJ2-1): ETGVTQSPTHLIKTRGQQVTLRCSSQSGHNTVSWYQQALGQGPQFIFQYYREEENGRGNFPPRFSGLQFPNYSSELNVNALELDDSALYLCASSQGGTYNEQFFGPGTRLTVL.

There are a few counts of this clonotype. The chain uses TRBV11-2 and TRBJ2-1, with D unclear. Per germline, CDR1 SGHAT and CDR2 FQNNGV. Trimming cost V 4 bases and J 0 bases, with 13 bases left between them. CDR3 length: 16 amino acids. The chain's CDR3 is CASSSTAAASYNEQFF. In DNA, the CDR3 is TGTGCCAGCAGCTCAACGGCCGCGGCCTCCTACAATGAGCAGTTCTTC.

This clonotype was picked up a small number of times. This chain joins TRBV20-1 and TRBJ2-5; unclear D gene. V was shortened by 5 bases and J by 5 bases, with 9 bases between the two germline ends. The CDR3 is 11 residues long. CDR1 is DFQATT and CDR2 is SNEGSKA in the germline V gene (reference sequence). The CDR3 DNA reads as TGCAGTGCTGAGCCCCTCGAGACCCAGTACTTC. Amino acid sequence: CSAEPLETQYF.

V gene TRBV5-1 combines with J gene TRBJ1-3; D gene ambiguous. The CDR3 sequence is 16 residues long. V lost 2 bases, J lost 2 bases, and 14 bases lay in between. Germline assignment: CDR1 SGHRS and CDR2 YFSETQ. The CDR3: CASSFGSEVAGNTIYF. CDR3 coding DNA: TGCGCCAGCAGCTTTGGTTCAGAGGTGGCTGGAAACACCATATATTTT.

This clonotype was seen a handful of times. CDR3 in DNA: TGCAGCGTTGGATTCGAGGGAAATAACTATGGCTACACCTTC. It codes for CSVGFEGNNYGYTF. J is TRBJ1-2 and V is TRBV29-1; no clear D. Germline V gives CDR1 SQVTM, CDR2 ANQGSEA. The ends were cut back, 4 bases at V and 1 base at J, with 13 bases in the middle. The CDR3 runs to 14 residues.

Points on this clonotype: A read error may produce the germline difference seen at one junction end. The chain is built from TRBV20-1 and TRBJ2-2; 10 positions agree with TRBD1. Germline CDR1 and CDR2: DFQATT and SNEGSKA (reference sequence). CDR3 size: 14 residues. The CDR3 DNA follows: TGCAGTGCAAGTCGGGACAGGGGCGCCGGGGAGCTGCTTTTT. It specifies CSASRDRGAGELLF.

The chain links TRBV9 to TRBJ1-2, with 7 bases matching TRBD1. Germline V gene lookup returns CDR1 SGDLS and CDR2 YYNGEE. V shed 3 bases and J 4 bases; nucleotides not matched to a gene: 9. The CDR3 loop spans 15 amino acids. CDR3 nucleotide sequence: TGTGCCAGCAGCGCTACTCAGGGGGTAATCTATGGCTACACCTTC. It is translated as CASSATQGVIYGYTF.

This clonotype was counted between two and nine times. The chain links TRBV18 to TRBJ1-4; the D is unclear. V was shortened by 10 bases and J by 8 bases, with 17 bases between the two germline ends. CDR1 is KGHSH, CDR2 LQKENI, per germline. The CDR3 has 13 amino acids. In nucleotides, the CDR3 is TGTGCCACCAACCGTGGGTCTGTCGAAAAACTGTTTTTT. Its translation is CATNRGSVEKLFF. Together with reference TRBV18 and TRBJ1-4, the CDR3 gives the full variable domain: NAGVMQNPRHLVRRRGQEARLRCSPMKGHSHVYWYRQLPEEGLKFMVYLQKENIIDESGMPKERFSAEFPKEGPSILRIQQVVRGDSAAYFCATNRGSVEKLFFGSGTQLSVL.

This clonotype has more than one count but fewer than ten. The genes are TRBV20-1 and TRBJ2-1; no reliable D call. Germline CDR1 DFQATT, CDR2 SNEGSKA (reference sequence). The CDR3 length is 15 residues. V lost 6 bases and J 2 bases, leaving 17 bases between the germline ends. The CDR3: CSAPALAGTYNEQFF. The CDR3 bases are TGCAGTGCCCCGGCCTTGGCAGGTACCTACAATGAGCAGTTCTTC.

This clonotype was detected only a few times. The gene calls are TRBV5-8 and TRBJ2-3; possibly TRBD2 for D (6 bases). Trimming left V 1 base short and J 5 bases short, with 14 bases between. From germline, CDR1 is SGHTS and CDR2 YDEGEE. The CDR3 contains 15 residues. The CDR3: CASSLRESRGDTQYF. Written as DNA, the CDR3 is TGTGCCAGCAGCTTGCGGGAGAGTCGGGGAGATACGCAGTATTTT.

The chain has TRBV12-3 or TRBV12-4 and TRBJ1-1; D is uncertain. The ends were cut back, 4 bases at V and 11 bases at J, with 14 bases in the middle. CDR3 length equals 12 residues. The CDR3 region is CASSSEGLYAFF. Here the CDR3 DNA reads TGTGCCAGCAGTTCCGAGGGCCTGTATGCTTTCTTT.

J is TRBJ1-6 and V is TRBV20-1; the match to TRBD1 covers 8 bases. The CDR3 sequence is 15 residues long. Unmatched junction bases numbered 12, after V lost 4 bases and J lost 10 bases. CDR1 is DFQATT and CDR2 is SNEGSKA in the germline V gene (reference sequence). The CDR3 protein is CSATTRQGINSPLHF. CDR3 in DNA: TGCAGTGCTACCACTAGACAGGGGATAAACTCACCCCTCCACTTT.

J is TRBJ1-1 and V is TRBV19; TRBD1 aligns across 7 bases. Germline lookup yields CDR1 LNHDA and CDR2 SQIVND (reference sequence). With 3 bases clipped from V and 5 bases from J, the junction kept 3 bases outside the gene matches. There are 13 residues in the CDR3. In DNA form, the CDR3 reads TGTGCCAGTAGTATGAACAGGGGAACTGAAGCTTTCTTT. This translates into CASSMNRGTEAFF.

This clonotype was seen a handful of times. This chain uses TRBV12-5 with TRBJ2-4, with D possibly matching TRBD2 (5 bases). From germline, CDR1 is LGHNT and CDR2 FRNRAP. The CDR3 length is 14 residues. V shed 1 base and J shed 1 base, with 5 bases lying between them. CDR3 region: CASGLAGAKNIQYF. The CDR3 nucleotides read TGTGCTAGTGGTTTGGCGGGGGCCAAAAACATTCAGTACTTC.

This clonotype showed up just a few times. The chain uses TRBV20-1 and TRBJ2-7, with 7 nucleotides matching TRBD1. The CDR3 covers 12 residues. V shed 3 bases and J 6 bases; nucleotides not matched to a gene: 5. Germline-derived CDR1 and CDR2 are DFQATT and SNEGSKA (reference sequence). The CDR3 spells CSARADRVEQYF. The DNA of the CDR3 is TGCAGTGCTAGGGCAGACAGGGTCGAGCAGTACTTC.

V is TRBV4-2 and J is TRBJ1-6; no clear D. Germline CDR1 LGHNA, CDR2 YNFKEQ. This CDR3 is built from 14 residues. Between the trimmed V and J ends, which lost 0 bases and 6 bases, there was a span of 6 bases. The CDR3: CASSQDLGNSPLHF. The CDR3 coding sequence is TGTGCCAGCAGCCAAGATCTTGGTAATTCACCCCTCCACTTT.

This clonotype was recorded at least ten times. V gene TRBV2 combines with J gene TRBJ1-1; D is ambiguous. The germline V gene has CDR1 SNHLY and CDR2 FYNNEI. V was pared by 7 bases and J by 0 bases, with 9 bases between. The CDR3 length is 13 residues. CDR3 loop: CASTTNMNTEAFF. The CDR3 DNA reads TGTGCCAGCACGACCAACATGAACACTGAAGCTTTCTTT. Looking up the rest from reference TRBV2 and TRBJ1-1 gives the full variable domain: EPEVTQTPSHQVTQMGQEVILRCVPISNHLYFYWYRQILGQKVEFLVSFYNNEISEKSEIFDDQFSVERPDGSNFTLKIRSTKLEDSAMYFCASTTNMNTEAFFGQGTRLTVV.

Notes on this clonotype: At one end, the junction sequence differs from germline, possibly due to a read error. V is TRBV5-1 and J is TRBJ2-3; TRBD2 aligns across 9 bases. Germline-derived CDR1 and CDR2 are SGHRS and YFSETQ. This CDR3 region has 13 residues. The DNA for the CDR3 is TGCGCCAGCAGCTTGGACGGCGGGAGGGCTGCTGGTTTT. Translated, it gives CASSLDGGRAAGF.

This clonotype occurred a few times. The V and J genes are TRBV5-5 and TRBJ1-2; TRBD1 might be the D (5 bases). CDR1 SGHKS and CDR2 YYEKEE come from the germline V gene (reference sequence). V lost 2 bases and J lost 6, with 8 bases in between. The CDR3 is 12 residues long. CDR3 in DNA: TGTGCCAGCAGCTTTGACAGCAATGGCTACACCTTC. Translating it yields CASSFDSNGYTF.

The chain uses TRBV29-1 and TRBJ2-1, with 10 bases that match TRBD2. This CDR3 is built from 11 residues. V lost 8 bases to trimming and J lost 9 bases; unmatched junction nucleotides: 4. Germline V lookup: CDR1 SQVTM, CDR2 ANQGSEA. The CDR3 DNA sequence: TGCAGCTCAATAGCGGGAGGTGAGCAGTTCTTC. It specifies CSSIAGGEQFF.

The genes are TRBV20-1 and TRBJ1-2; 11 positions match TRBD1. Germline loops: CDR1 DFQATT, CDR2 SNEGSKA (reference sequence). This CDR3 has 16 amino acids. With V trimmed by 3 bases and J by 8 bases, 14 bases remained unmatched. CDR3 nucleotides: TGCAGTGCTAGGCTGGGGACAGGGGGGATACTAGGCGGCTACACCTTC. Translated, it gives CSARLGTGGILGGYTF.